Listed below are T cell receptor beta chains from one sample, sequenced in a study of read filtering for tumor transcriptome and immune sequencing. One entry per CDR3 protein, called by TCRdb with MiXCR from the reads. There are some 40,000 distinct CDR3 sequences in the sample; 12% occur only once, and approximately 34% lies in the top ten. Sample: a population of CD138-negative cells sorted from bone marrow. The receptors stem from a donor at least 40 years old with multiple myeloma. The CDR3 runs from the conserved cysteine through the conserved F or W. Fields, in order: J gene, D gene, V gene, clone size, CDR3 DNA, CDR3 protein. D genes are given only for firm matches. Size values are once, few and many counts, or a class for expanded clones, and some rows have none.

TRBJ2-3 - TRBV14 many TGTGCCAGCAGCCATAGCACAGATACGCAGTATTTT CASSHSTDTQYF
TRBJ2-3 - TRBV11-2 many TGTGCCAGCAGCTTAAATGTGAGGGGAACAGATACGCAGTATTTT CASSLNVRGTDTQYF
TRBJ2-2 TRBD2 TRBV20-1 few TGCAGTGCTAGAGATCTGACGGGGGGGAACACCGGGAAGCTGTTTTTT CSARDLTGGNTGKLFF
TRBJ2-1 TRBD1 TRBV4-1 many TGCGCCAGCAGCCAATTTGGACAGGGGGCCTTCGATGAGCAGTTCTTC CASSQFGQGAFDEQFF
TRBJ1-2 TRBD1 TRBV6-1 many TGTGCCAGCACCCCCGCGGGACAGATATATGGCTACACCTTC CASTPAGQIYGYTF
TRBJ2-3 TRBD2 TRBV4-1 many TGCGCCAGCGGACTAGCGGGGGTGAGCACAGATACGCAGTATTTT CASGLAGVSTDTQYF
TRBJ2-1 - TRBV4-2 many TGTGCCAGTTCCCCCGGGTCGTCTTCCCGGATGGAGCAGTTCTTC CASSPGSSSRMEQFF
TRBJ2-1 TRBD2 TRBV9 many TGTGCCAGCACCTTAAGCTCGGGGCGGGGGAGTTACAATGAGCAGTTCTTC CASTLSSGRGSYNEQFF
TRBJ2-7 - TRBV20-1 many TGCAGTGCCCTCTCCGGCCTGATTTGGGAGCAGTACTTC CSALSGLIWEQYF
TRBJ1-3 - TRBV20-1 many TGCAGTGCTGTCCGAGCGGGGTCCGGAAACACCATATATTTT CSAVRAGSGNTIYF
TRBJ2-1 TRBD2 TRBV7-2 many TGTGCCAGCAGCATGACTAGCGGGGGCTACAATGAGCAGTTCTTC CASSMTSGGYNEQFF
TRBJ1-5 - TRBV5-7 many TGTGCCCGTGACAGCGGGGGGGGGCCCCAGCATTTT CARDSGGGPQHF
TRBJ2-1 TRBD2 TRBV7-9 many TGTGCCAGCAGCCAAGGAGCGGGGACGTACAATGAGCAGTTCTTC CASSQGAGTYNEQFF
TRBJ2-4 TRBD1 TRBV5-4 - TGTGCCAGCAGCTGGACAGGGGAAAACATTCAGTACTTC CASSWTGENIQYF
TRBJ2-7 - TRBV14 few TGTGCCAGCAGCTCCGGGAGCTACTACGAGCAGTACTTC CASSSGSYYEQYF
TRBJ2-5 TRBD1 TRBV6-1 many TGTGCCAGCAGTGAATTCCCGGGACAGCAAGAGACCCAGTACTTC CASSEFPGQQETQYF
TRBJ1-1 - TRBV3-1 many TGTGCCAGCAGCCAATGGGACACTGAAGCTTTCTTT CASSQWDTEAFF
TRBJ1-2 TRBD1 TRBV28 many TGTGCCAGCAGCTACAGGGGGCTTAACTATGGCTACACCTTC CASSYRGLNYGYTF
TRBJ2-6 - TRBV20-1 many TGCAGTGCCACTATATCTGGGGCCAACGTCCTGACTTTC CSATISGANVLTF
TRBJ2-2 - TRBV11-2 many TGTGCCAGCAGAGCCCCGAACACCGGGGAGCTGTTTTTT CASRAPNTGELFF
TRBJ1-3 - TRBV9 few TGTGCCAGCAGCGTAGAGAGGCAGGGGAACACCATATATTTT CASSVERQGNTIYF
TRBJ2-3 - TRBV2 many TGTGCCAGCAGTGTGGGCAGGACAGATACGCAGTATTTT CASSVGRTDTQYF
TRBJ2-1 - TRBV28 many TGTGCCAGCAGGCTCCGGGACCTCTACAATGAGCAGTTCTTC CASRLRDLYNEQFF
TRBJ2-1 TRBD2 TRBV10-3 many TGTGCCATCAGTGGGGGACTAGTTATCGCTCATGAGCAGTTCTTC CAISGGLVIAHEQFF
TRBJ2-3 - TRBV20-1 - TGCAGTGCTAGAGAACGGGGGCTAACGCAGTATTTT CSARERGLTQYF
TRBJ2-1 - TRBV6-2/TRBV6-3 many TGTGCCAGCAGCGGGGGCGGAAGGAATGAGCAGTTCTTC CASSGGGRNEQFF
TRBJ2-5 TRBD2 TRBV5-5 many TGTGCCAGCAGCTGGGCCGGGACTAGTGGCTCGGAGACCCAGTACTTC CASSWAGTSGSETQYF
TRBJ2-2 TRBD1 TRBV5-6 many TGTGCCAGCAGCTTGGAGGACAGGCTCGGCGGGGAGCTGTTTTTT CASSLEDRLGGELFF
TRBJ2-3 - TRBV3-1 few TGTGCCAGCAGCCAAGATTGGACGGCTAGCACAGCTACGCAGTATTTT CASSQDWTASTATQYF
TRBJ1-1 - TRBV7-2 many TGTGCCAGCAGCCGACAGGAGAACACTGAAGCTTTCTTT CASSRQENTEAFF
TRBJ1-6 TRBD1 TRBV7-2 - TGTGCCAGCAGCTTGGCCGGACAGGGGCACTCACCCCTCCACTTT CASSLAGQGHSPLHF
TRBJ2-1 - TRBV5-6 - TGTGCCAGCAGCTTGGCCTTCCGAAACTATGAGCAGCTCTTC CASSLAFRNYEQLF
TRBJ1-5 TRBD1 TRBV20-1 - TGCAGTGCTAGATTACCGGGACAGGGGGATCAGCCCCAGCATTTT CSARLPGQGDQPQHF
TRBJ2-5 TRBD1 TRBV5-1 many TGCGCCAGCAGCCGGGGACAGGGGGAGACCCAGTACTTC CASSRGQGETQYF
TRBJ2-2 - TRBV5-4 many TGTGCCAGCAGCCCATCAACGGGGAAGAACACCGGGGAGCTGTTTTTT CASSPSTGKNTGELFF
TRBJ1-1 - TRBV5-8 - TGTGCCAGCCTCAGAGGACGGACCCAGGAGGCTTTCTTT CASLRGRTQEAFF